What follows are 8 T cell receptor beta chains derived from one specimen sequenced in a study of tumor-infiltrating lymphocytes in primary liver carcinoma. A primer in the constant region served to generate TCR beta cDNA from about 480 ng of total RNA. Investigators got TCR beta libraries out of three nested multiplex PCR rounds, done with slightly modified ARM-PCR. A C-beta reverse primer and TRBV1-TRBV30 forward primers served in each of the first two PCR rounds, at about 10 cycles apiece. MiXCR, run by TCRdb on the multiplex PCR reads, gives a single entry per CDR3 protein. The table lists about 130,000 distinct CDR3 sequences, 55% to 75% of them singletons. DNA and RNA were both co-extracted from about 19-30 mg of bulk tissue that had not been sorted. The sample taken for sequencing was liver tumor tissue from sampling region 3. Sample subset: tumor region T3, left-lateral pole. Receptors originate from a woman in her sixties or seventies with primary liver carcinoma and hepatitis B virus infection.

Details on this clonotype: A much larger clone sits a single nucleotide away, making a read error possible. DNA for the CDR3: TGTGCCAGCGGGGACAGGGCGAATGAGCAGTCCTTC. Its translation is CASGDRANEQSF. The chain links TRBV6-5 to TRBJ2-1, with TRBD1 matching over 9 bases. Germline loops: CDR1 MNHEY, CDR2 SVGAGI. The CDR3 spans 12 residues.

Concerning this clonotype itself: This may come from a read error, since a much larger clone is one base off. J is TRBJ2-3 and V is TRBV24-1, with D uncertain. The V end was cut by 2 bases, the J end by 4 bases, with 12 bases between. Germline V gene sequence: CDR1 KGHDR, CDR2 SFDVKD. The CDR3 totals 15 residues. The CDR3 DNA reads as TGTGCCACCAGTGATTCATCCTCGAGCGCAGATACGCAGTATTTT. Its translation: CATSDSSSSADTQYF.

CDR3 coding DNA: TGTGCCAGCAGCCAAGGGAGGTTAGAGGGTGAGAATACGCAGTATTTT. It yields the protein CASSQGRLEGENTQYF. The chain couples TRBV4-2 to TRBJ2-3, with D perhaps matching TRBD2 (5 bases). The germline V gene encodes CDR1 LGHNA and CDR2 YNFKEQ. Trimming stripped 1 base from V and 7 bases from J, with 18 bases between. The CDR3 consists of 16 residues.

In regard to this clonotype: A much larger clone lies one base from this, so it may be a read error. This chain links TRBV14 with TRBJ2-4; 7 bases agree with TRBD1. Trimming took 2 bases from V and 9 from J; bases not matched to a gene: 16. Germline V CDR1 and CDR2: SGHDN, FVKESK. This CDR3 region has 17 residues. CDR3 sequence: CASSQRSMGQSPGIQYF. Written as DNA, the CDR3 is TGTGCCAGCAGCCAAAGGTCGATGGGACAGAGCCCGGGCATTCAGTACTTC.

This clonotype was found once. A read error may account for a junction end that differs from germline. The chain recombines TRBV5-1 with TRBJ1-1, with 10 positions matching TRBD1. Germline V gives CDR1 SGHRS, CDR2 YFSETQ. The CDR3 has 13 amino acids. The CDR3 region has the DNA TGCGCCAGGAGCTATGACAGGGGGCCCGAAGCTTTCTTT. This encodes CARSYDRGPEAFF.

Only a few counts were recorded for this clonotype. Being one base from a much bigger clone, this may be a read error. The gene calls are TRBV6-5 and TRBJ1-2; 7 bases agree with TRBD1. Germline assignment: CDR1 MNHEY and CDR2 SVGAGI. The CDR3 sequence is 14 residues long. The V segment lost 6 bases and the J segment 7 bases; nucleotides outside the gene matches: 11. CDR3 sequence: CASSRQGDSGGYTF. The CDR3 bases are TGTGCCAGCAGCAGACAGGGCGATTCGGGTGGCTACACCTTC.

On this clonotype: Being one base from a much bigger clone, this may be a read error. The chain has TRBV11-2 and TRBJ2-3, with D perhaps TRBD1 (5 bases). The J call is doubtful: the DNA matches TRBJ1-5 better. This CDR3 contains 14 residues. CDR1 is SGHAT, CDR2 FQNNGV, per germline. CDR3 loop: CASSLSASTGTQHF. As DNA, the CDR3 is TGTGCCAGCAGCCTCTCGGCCAGCACAGGTACGCAGCATTTT.

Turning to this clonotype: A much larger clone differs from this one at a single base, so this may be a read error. CDR3 DNA sequence: TGTGCCTGGAGCTTGGAGACTAGCGCCTTTCAAGAGACCCAGTACTTC. This gives the protein CAWSLETSAFQETQYF. The chain is built from TRBV30 and TRBJ2-5; TRBD2 matches 8 bases. Trimming cost V 3 bases and J 2 bases; bases outside gene matches: 11. The CDR3 loop spans 16 amino acids. Germline V gives CDR1 GTSNPN, CDR2 SVGIG (reference sequence).